A selection of T cell receptor beta chains follows, all from one sample in a study of cytomegalovirus exposure and HLA in healthy donors. Method: immunoSEQ multiplex PCR; TCRdb's copy keeps in-frame clones and lacks some. The data show 93,000 or so clones, with approximately 84% seen just once and about 5.6% held by the top ten. The source material was PBMCs. The receptors were sampled from a woman under 30 in good health and CMV-seropositive. Both conserved end residues are part of each CDR3. D genes are given only for firm matches. Clone size is given for some rows only: seen once, a few or many times, or a class if the clone is expanded.

j_gene	abundance	v_gene	d_gene	CDR3nt	CDR3aa
TRBJ1-6	.	TRBV6-5	TRBD1	TGTGCCAGCAGTTACTACGGGACAGCCAATTCACCCCTCCACTTT	CASSYYGTANSPLHF
TRBJ1-1	.	TRBV7-9	.	TGTGCCAGCAGCTTGGAGGAGAACACTGAAGCTTTCTTT	CASSLEENTEAFF
TRBJ2-2	.	TRBV7-6	TRBD2	TGTGCCAGCAGCCCTAGCGGGGGGTACACCGGGGAGCTGTTTTTT	CASSPSGGYTGELFF
TRBJ1-1	.	TRBV6-1	.	TGTGCCAGCAGTGAAGCTGGTTGGGGGCGCAACATGAACACTGAAGCTTTCTTT	CASSEAGWGRNMNTEAFF
TRBJ1-1	.	TRBV2	.	TGTGCCAGCAGTGATTCGGGTGAAGCTTTCTTT	CASSDSGEAFF
TRBJ1-5	.	TRBV7-2	.	TGTGCCAGCAGCTTAGGGTCCGCGTCCCGCAATCAGCCCCAGCATTTT	CASSLGSASRNQPQHF
TRBJ2-7	.	TRBV29-1	TRBD1	TGCAGCGTTGACGGGACAGGGAGCTCCTACGAGCAGTACTTC	CSVDGTGSSYEQYF
TRBJ2-3	.	TRBV5-1	.	TGCGCCAGCAGCTTCCCCGGGGAAGATACGCAGTATTTT	CASSFPGEDTQYF
TRBJ2-7	.	TRBV18	TRBD1	TGTGCCAGCTCACCACAGGGACAGGTCGCCTACGAGCAGTACTTC	CASSPQGQVAYEQYF
TRBJ1-5	few	TRBV5-5	.	TGTGCCAGCAGTAAAATAGGGGTCTCAACTTACAATCAGCCCCAGCATTTT	CASSKIGVSTYNQPQHF
TRBJ2-1	.	TRBV9	TRBD1	TGTGCCAGCAGCGTTAGACAGGGGGGATCCAATGAGCAGTTCTTC	CASSVRQGGSNEQFF
TRBJ1-3	.	TRBV29-1	.	TGCAGCGCTGGTGGGGGGGCTGGAAACACCATATATTTT	CSAGGGAGNTIYF
TRBJ2-1	.	TRBV27	.	TGTGCCAGCAGTTTAACCACCCTCGCGTACAATGAGCAGTTCTTC	CASSLTTLAYNEQFF
TRBJ1-5	.	TRBV4-1	.	TGCGCCAGCAGCCAAGGAGCAGGGGATCAGCCCCAGCATTTT	CASSQGAGDQPQHF
TRBJ1-5	.	TRBV5-1	.	TGCGCCAGCAGCTTTGTTAGGTACAGAAATAATAGCAATCAGCCCCAGCATTTT	CASSFVRYRNNSNQPQHF
TRBJ2-1	.	TRBV5-4	TRBD2	TGTGCCAGCAGCACCTATAGCGGGGGGCCTTACAATGAGCAGTTCTTC	CASSTYSGGPYNEQFF